A single sample is the source of the 20 T cell receptor beta chains below, sequenced in a study of molecular identifiers for immune sequencing clone quantification. TCRdb re-analysed the PCR reads in MiXCR, keeping a single row per CDR3 protein. The repertoire holds a few hundred thousand distinct CDR3 sequences, with over 20% as singletons. The sample consisted of naive CD8+ T cells from blood, with Jurkat cell RNA spiked in. Subset indicated: FACS-sorted CD8+CD4-CCR7+CD45RA+ naive T cells. Every receptor here comes from a human donor in good health. Some libraries in this study had Jurkat cell RNA spiked in.

The chain employs TRBV13 and TRBJ2-3; D perhaps matches TRBD2 (6 bases). Between the trimmed V and J ends, which lost 5 bases and 7 bases, there was a span of 16 bases. This CDR3 region has 14 residues. Germline loops: CDR1 PRHDT, CDR2 FYEKMQ (reference sequence). Here the CDR3 reads CASSLGTLMNTQYF. The CDR3 bases are TGTGCCAGCAGCCTTGGGACTCTAATGAATACGCAGTATTTT.

This clonotype was counted a few times. The chain joins TRBV30 to TRBJ2-3; the match to TRBD2 covers 8 bases. Germline loops: CDR1 GTSNPN, CDR2 SVGIG (reference sequence). The CDR3 totals 16 residues. V was clipped by 2 bases and J by 2 bases; unmatched bases: 9. The CDR3 loop is CAWSHISGEITDTQYF. The CDR3 coding sequence is TGTGCCTGGAGTCATATTAGCGGGGAGATCACAGATACGCAGTATTTT.

In this sample, this clonotype turned up a few times. This could be a read error, since a much larger clone is one nucleotide away. The V gene is TRBV4-1, the J gene TRBJ2-7, with 8 nucleotides matching TRBD1. CDR3 length: 14 residues. The trim removed 3 bases at V and 1 base at J, leaving 2 bases unmatched. Germline CDR1 is MGHRA and CDR2 is YSYEKL. CDR3 in DNA: TGCGCCAGCAGCCACGACAGGGGATCCTACGAGCAGTACTTC. Translation gives CASSHDRGSYEQYF.

Worth noting for this clonotype: Being one base from a much bigger clone, this may be a read error. The rearrangement uses TRBV9 and TRBJ1-2; D is undetermined. The ends were cut back, 0 bases at V and 5 bases at J, with 20 bases in the middle. Per the germline V gene, CDR1 is SGDLS and CDR2 is YYNGEE. The length of the CDR3 is 17 residues. The CDR3 coding sequence is TGTGCCAGCAGCGTAGCTGCGGCTCCGCCTTCCGTTTATGGCTACACCTTC. Amino acid sequence: CASSVAAAPPSVYGYTF.

This chain joins TRBV2 and TRBJ1-1; no clear D. Germline V lookup: CDR1 SNHLY, CDR2 FYNNEI. This CDR3 has 17 residues. Trimming stripped 2 bases from V and 0 bases from J, with 16 bases between. CDR3: CASSESPQESMNTEAFF. CDR3 nucleotides: TGTGCCAGCAGTGAAAGCCCCCAAGAATCCATGAACACTGAAGCTTTCTTT.

This clonotype was recorded at least ten times. The chain couples TRBV29-1 to TRBJ1-1, with D perhaps TRBD1 (6 bases). Germline V lookup: CDR1 SQVTM, CDR2 ANQGSEA. V was cut by 7 bases and J by 0 bases, with 15 bases left in between. This CDR3 is 14 amino acids long. In DNA, the CDR3 is TGCAGCGCAGAGGGGGGCAGCTTGAACACTGAAGCTTTCTTT. As protein: CSAEGGSLNTEAFF.

In the case of this clonotype: A much larger clone lies one base from this, so it may be a read error. V gene TRBV7-9 combines with J gene TRBJ2-7; the match to TRBD1 covers 7 bases. The CDR3 has 14 residues. CDR1 and CDR2 from the germline V gene are SEHNR and FQNEAQ (reference sequence). Germline trimming cut 3 bases from V and 3 bases from J; bases unmatched to any gene: 5. CDR3 residues: CASSFEGQNYEQYF. The CDR3 nucleotides are TGTGCCAGCAGCTTCGAGGGACAGAACTACGAGCAGTACTTC.

This clonotype came up a few times. The chain couples TRBV4-1 to TRBJ2-7; either TRBD1 or TRBD2 may supply D (5 bases each). The CDR3 has 15 amino acids. Germline loops: CDR1 MGHRA, CDR2 YSYEKL. Trimming left V 1 base short and J 4 bases short, with 14 bases between. CDR3 loop: CASSQVSGTMYEQYF. CDR3 coding DNA: TGCGCCAGCAGCCAAGTGTCGGGGACCATGTACGAGCAGTACTTC.

The CDR3 DNA sequence: TGTGCCAGCAGCTCCCCCGGGCTAGCGGGAATAGTGGATACGCAGTATTTT. Translated, it gives CASSSPGLAGIVDTQYF. The chain uses TRBV7-9 and TRBJ2-3, with TRBD2 identical over 9 bases. CDR1 is SEHNR and CDR2 is FQNEAQ in the germline V gene (reference sequence). The CDR3 contains 17 residues. V gave up 4 bases and J gave up 6 bases; unmatched junction bases: 14. Supplemented by reference TRBV7-9 and TRBJ2-3, the full variable domain reads DTGVSQNPRHKITKRGQNVTFRCDPISEHNRLYWYRQTLGQGPEFLTYFQNEAQLEKSRLLSDRFSAERPKGSFSTLEIQRTEQGDSAMYLCASSSPGLAGIVDTQYFGPGTRLTVL.

The sample holds a few counts of this clonotype. The chain links TRBV12-3 or TRBV12-4 to TRBJ1-1; D uncertain. Trimming took 5 bases from V and 2 from J, leaving 12 bases between them. The CDR3 loop spans 14 amino acids. The CDR3 region is CASSLSRTNTEAFF. DNA of the CDR3: TGTGCCAGCAGTCTTAGCAGGACTAACACTGAAGCTTTCTTT.

On this clonotype: A much bigger clone sits one base away, suggesting this may be a read error. The J gene is TRBJ2-2, the V gene TRBV5-6; D is possibly TRBD2 (5 bases). The V gene's germline CDR1 is SGHDT and CDR2 YYEEEE. The CDR3 extends over 12 amino acids. As DNA, the CDR3 is TGTGCCAGCAGCTCATCCACCGGGGAGCAGTTTTTT. Translation: CASSSSTGEQFF.

The CDR3 loop is CASSYFDSYNEKLFF. CDR3 nucleotides: TGTGCCAGCAGTTACTTCGACAGTTATAATGAAAAACTGTTTTTT. This chain links TRBV6-6 with TRBJ1-4; TRBD1 is a possible D gene (5 bases). Trimming cost V 1 base and J 4 bases, with 10 bases left between them. Germline V gene lookup returns CDR1 MNHNY and CDR2 SVGAGI (reference sequence). This CDR3 spans 15 amino acids.

V and J are TRBV19 and TRBJ2-6, with D hard to call. V was pared by 11 bases and J by 4 bases, with 9 bases between. Germline V gene sequence: CDR1 LNHDA, CDR2 SQIVND (reference sequence). The CDR3 loop spans 12 amino acids. The CDR3 loop is CAVNLGANVLTF. CDR3 nucleotides: TGTGCCGTAAACCTCGGGGCCAACGTCCTGACTTTC.

In this sample, this clonotype turned up a few times. The chain uses TRBV18 and TRBJ1-1, with TRBD1 matching over 8 bases. V shed 3 bases and J 2 bases; nucleotides not matched to a gene: 5. The CDR3 sequence is 15 residues long. CDR1 and CDR2 (germline): KGHSH, LQKENI. This chain's CDR3 is CASSPGTGQNTEAFF. In DNA form, the CDR3 reads TGTGCCAGCTCACCCGGGACAGGACAAAACACTGAAGCTTTCTTT.

This clonotype was observed at least ten times. V usage is TRBV27 and J usage is TRBJ1-5; no clear D. The CDR3 contains 13 residues. Germline CDR1 is MNHEY and CDR2 is SMNVEV (reference sequence). V dropped 1 base and J dropped 4 bases, with 5 bases sitting between them. DNA of the CDR3: TGTGCCAGCAGTTTATTCAGAAATCAGCCCCAGCATTTT. Translated, it gives CASSLFRNQPQHF.

This clonotype has a single count. One base away lies a much larger clone, so this may be a sequencing read error. CDR3 sequence: CASSQRQGVNQPQHF. Here the CDR3 DNA reads TGCGCCAGCAGCCAACGACAGGGGGTCAACCAGCCCCAGCATTTT. The chain joins TRBV4-3 to TRBJ1-5; 9 bases agree with TRBD1. In germline, CDR1 is LGHNA, CDR2 YSLEER. The CDR3 totals 15 residues. V lost 2 bases, J lost 7 bases, and 6 bases stayed unmatched.

The V call is TRBV28, the J call TRBJ2-3, with 7 bases lining up with TRBD2. This CDR3 region has 17 residues. Germline trimming cut 5 bases from V and 2 bases from J; bases unmatched to any gene: 13. CDR1 and CDR2 from the germline V gene are MDHEN and SYDVKM. The chain's CDR3 is CASSIARDYSYTDTQYF. As DNA, the CDR3 is TGTGCCAGCAGTATTGCCCGGGACTATTCGTACACAGATACGCAGTATTTT.

This clonotype was recorded once. A much more abundant neighbour one base away suggests this may be a read error. CDR3 sequence: CASSDGRVYEQYF. CDR3 DNA sequence: TGCGCCAGCAGCGACGGGAGGGTCTACGAGCAGTACTTC. The rearrangement links TRBV5-1 to TRBJ2-7; 8 positions agree with TRBD2. Germline CDR1 and CDR2: SGHRS and YFSETQ. The J segment lost 3 bases and the V segment lost 4 bases, leaving 3 bases of the junction unmatched. The CDR3 consists of 13 residues.

The rearrangement joins TRBV5-1 to TRBJ2-1; a possible D gene is TRBD2 (7 bases). CDR1 and CDR2 (germline): SGHRS, YFSETQ. V lost 0 bases and J lost 4, with 14 bases in between. The CDR3 runs 16 residues. This CDR3 reads CASSLEAGGQYNEQFF. CDR3 nucleotides: TGCGCCAGCAGCTTGGAGGCCGGGGGGCAATACAATGAGCAGTTCTTC.

This clonotype was seen many times. The CDR3 bases are TGCGCCAGCAGCCCAGATCCAGCCGGGACAGTTCGATACGAGCAGTACTTC. It translates to CASSPDPAGTVRYEQYF. V is TRBV5-1 and J is TRBJ2-7, with TRBD1 matching 7 bases. This CDR3 has 17 amino acids. Germline-derived CDR1 and CDR2 are SGHRS and YFSETQ. J lost 4 bases, V lost 4 bases, and 17 bases had no gene match.